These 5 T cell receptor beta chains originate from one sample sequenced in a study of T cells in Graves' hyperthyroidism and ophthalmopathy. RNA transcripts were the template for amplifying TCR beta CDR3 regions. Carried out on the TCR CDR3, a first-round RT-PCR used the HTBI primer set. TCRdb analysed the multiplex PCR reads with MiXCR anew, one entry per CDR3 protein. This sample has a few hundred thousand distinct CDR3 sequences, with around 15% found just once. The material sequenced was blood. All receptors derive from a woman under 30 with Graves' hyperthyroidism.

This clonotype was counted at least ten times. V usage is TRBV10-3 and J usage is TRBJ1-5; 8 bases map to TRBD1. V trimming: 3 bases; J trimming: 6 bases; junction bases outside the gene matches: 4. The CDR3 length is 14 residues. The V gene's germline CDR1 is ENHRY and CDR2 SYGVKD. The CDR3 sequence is CAISDVQGAQPQHF. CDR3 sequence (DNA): TGTGCCATCAGTGACGTGCAGGGGGCTCAGCCCCAGCATTTT.

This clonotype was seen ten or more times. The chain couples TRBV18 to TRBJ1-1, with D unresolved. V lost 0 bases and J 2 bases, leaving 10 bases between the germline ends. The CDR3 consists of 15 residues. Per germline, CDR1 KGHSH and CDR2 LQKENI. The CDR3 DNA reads TGTGCCAGCTCACCACCAGACCGGATCAACACTGAAGCTTTCTTT. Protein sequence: CASSPPDRINTEAFF.

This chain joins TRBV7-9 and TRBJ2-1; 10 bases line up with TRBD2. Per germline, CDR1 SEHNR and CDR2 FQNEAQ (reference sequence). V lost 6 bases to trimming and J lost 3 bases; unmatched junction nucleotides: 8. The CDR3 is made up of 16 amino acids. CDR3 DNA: TGTGCCAGCAGGGATATTAGCGGGAGGCACTACAATGAGCAGTTCTTC. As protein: CASRDISGRHYNEQFF.

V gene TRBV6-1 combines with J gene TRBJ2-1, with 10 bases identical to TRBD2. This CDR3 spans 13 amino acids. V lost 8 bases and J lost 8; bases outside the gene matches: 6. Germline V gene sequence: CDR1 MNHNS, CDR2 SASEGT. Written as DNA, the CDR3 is TGTGCCAGCCAGCTAGCGGGAGTGCATGAGCAGTTCTTC. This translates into CASQLAGVHEQFF.

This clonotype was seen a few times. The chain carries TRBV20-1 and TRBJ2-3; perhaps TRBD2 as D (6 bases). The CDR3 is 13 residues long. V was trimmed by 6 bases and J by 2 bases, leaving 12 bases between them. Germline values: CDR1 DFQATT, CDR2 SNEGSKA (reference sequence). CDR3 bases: TGCAGTGCAGGAGCGGGCGTCACAGATACGCAGTATTTT. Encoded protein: CSAGAGVTDTQYF.